The 20 T cell receptor beta chains in this list originate from one sample, sequenced in a study of beta chain features in type 1 diabetes. Their antigens are not known. Sequencing targeted expressed TCRB transcripts, as all isolated RNA had been reverse transcribed. Sequenced by immunoSEQ multiplex PCR; TCRdb stores in-frame clones only, minus some. This table holds about 370,000 clones, 8.5% to 10% found once. General study findings and limits: Moderately but significantly shorter TCRB CDR3s were found in Type 1 diabetes patients in all four CD4+ subsets.

The sequenced material came from central memory CD4+ T cells from blood. The receptors shown here come from a man aged 25 to 40 with type 1 diabetes.

A few counts support this clone. The rearrangement uses TRBV4-2 and TRBJ2-1; the D is unclear. CDR1 is LGHNA, CDR2 YNFKEQ, per germline. The V and J ends lost 0 bases and 15 bases respectively, with 15 bases between them. The CDR3 is 13 residues long. The CDR3 DNA reads as TGTGCCAGCAGCCAAGATACCAACGCGATCCCGTTCTTC. It specifies CASSQDTNAIPFF.

The table lists this clone with a few counts. V usage is TRBV7-8 and J usage is TRBJ2-2, with 8 positions matching TRBD1. The germline V gene encodes CDR1 SGHVS and CDR2 FQNEAQ. CDR3 size: 15 residues. The V segment lost 3 bases and the J segment 3 bases; nucleotides outside the gene matches: 3. DNA for the CDR3: TGTGCCAGCAGCTTTCTGGACAGGGACACCGGGGAGCTGTTTTTT. Amino acids: CASSFLDRDTGELFF.

This clone was recorded many times. This chain's CDR3 is CAITTGYEQYF. In nucleotides, the CDR3 is TGTGCCATTACGACAGGGTACGAGCAGTACTTC. The rearrangement joins TRBV28 to TRBJ2-7, with 7 bases that match TRBD1. CDR1 is MDHEN and CDR2 is SYDVKM in the germline V gene. V lost 10 bases to trimming and J lost 4 bases; unmatched junction nucleotides: 4. The CDR3 runs 11 residues.

This clone was recorded a few times. The V gene is TRBV7-3, the J gene TRBJ2-1; TRBD2 matches 8 bases. Germline-derived CDR1 and CDR2 are SGHTA and FQGTGA. V trimming: 0 bases; J trimming: 7 bases; junction bases outside the gene matches: 2. This CDR3 region has 14 residues. CDR3 residues: CASSLTSSGNEQFF. CDR3 coding DNA: TGTGCCAGCAGCTTAACGTCTAGCGGGAATGAGCAGTTCTTC.

The CDR3 is CASRNPGQETQYF. The CDR3 DNA sequence: TGTGCCAGCAGGAATCCGGGACAAGAGACCCAGTACTTC. This rearrangement joins TRBV6-5 to TRBJ2-5; maybe TRBD2 (5 bases). Trimming removed 6 bases from V and 2 bases from J, with 10 bases in between. Per germline, CDR1 MNHEY and CDR2 SVGAGI. The CDR3 length is 13 residues.

The V call is TRBV19, the J call TRBJ1-5; no firm D call. From germline, CDR1 is LNHDA and CDR2 SQIVND (reference sequence). The CDR3 is 15 amino acids. V was shortened by 1 base and J by 9 bases, with 16 bases between the two germline ends. DNA for the CDR3: TGTGCCAGTAGTATAGCTCTCTCCCTTCCCGCGCCCCAGCATTTT. This sequence encodes CASSIALSLPAPQHF.

This clone was counted a few times. The rearrangement joins TRBV2 to TRBJ2-7; no firm D call. Deletions cut 4 bases from V and 8 bases from J, with 15 bases between. In germline, CDR1 is SNHLY, CDR2 FYNNEI. This CDR3 spans 13 amino acids. The CDR3 DNA is TGTGCCAGCAGTGTAGGAGCCCCCGAGCAGCAGTACTTC. As protein: CASSVGAPEQQYF.

This rearrangement joins TRBV19 to TRBJ2-2; 13 positions agree with TRBD2. In germline, CDR1 is LNHDA, CDR2 SQIVND (reference sequence). With V trimmed by 6 bases and J by 5 bases, 0 bases remained unmatched. The CDR3 spans 14 residues. This chain's CDR3 is CASRGLAGTGELFF. The CDR3 region has the DNA TGTGCCAGTAGGGGACTAGCGGGAACCGGGGAGCTGTTTTTT. Looking up the rest from reference TRBV19 and TRBJ2-2 gives the full variable domain: DGGITQSPKYLFRKEGQNVTLSCEQNLNHDAMYWYRQDPGQGLRLIYYSQIVNDFQKGDIAEGYSVSREKKESFPLTVTSAQKNPTAFYLCASRGLAGTGELFFGEGSRLTVL.

The chain employs TRBV6-5 and TRBJ2-3; the match to TRBD2 covers 11 bases. The CDR3 length is 14 residues. Per the germline V gene, CDR1 is MNHEY and CDR2 is SVGAGI. The V and J ends lost 5 bases and 3 bases, in that order; junction bases with no gene match: 1. This chain's CDR3 is CASSTSGRTDTQYF. CDR3 DNA: TGTGCCAGCAGTACTAGCGGGAGAACAGATACGCAGTATTTT.

This clone was seen repeatedly, ten times or more. The chain is built from TRBV7-9 and TRBJ2-7, with unresolved D. Germline V gives CDR1 SEHNR, CDR2 FQNEAQ (reference sequence). Between the trimmed V and J ends, which lost 5 bases and 6 bases, there was a span of 8 bases. The CDR3 runs to 11 residues. CDR3 protein: CASSTQGEQYF. CDR3 DNA sequence: TGTGCCAGCAGCACGCAAGGCGAGCAGTACTTC.

This clone was detected ten times or more. The chain combines TRBV23-1 with TRBJ2-2; D is unclear. TRBV23-1 is annotated as an ORF whose role is uncertain. The CDR3 spans 11 residues. V shed 4 bases and J shed 7 bases, with 4 bases lying between them. As DNA, the CDR3 is TGCGCCAGCAGTCCAGGCGGGGAGCTGTTTTTT. Protein: CASSPGGELFF.

This rearrangement joins TRBV6-1 to TRBJ2-7; TRBD1 matches at 7 bases. Per germline, CDR1 MNHNS and CDR2 SASEGT. The CDR3 runs to 15 residues. Germline trimming cut 6 bases from V and 0 bases from J; bases unmatched to any gene: 8. CDR3 nucleotides: TGTGCCAGCAGGTCAGGGGGAACCAGCTCCTACGAGCAGTACTTC. Protein sequence: CASRSGGTSSYEQYF.

Note on this clone: The sample has other DNA sequences that encode this CDR3 too. The chain couples TRBV27 to TRBJ1-3, with D hard to call. The CDR3 is 12 residues long. V was clipped by 4 bases and J by 4 bases, with 5 bases between them. Germline assignment: CDR1 MNHEY and CDR2 SMNVEV (reference sequence). Here the CDR3 reads CASSSGGNTIYF. CDR3 in DNA: TGTGCCAGCAGTTCTGGGGGAAACACCATATATTTT.

The chain links TRBV5-1 to TRBJ2-7; 7 positions agree with TRBD1. Losses at the gene ends were 5 bases for V and 0 bases for J; bases not matched to a gene: 11. CDR1 is SGHRS, CDR2 YFSETQ, per germline. CDR3 size: 16 residues. For the CDR3, the DNA is TGCGCCAGCAGTTCTCCTACCGGGACAGACTCCTACGAGCAGTACTTC. The encoded protein is CASSSPTGTDSYEQYF.

This clone was recorded a few times. This rearrangement joins TRBV9 to TRBJ1-4; 7 bases fit TRBD1. From germline, CDR1 is SGDLS and CDR2 YYNGEE. The length of the CDR3 is 16 residues. The junction had 10 bases not matched to a gene; V was cut back by 5 bases and J by 3 bases. The CDR3 region has the DNA TGTGCCAGCAGTATAACCGGACAGGTGTCTAATGAAAAACTGTTTTTT. Residues: CASSITGQVSNEKLFF.

The chain employs TRBV7-2 and TRBJ1-1, with D maybe TRBD1 (5 bases). V was clipped by 5 bases and J by 6 bases, with 13 bases between them. CDR3 length equals 13 residues. Germline V CDR1 and CDR2: SGHTA, FQGNSA. The CDR3 spells CASSPQGWAEAFF. DNA for the CDR3: TGTGCCAGCAGCCCCCAGGGTTGGGCTGAAGCTTTCTTT.

This clone was picked up a small number of times. The CDR3 here is CASSLQVVNTEAFF. As DNA, the CDR3 is TGCGCCAGCAGCTTGCAGGTGGTGAACACTGAAGCTTTCTTT. The rearrangement uses TRBV5-1 and TRBJ1-1; D remains unclear. Germline V gene sequence: CDR1 SGHRS, CDR2 YFSETQ. V shed 1 base and J shed 0 bases, with 7 bases lying between them. The CDR3 totals 14 residues.

The chain has TRBV7-9 and TRBJ1-1; 8 nucleotides line up with TRBD1. The CDR3 has 15 residues. In germline, CDR1 is SEHNR, CDR2 FQNEAQ (reference sequence). V shed 3 bases and J 6 bases; nucleotides not matched to a gene: 9. The DNA of the CDR3 is TGTGCCAGCAGCTTCGGCGGGACAGGTATCGCTGAAGCTTTCTTT. Encoded protein: CASSFGGTGIAEAFF. Using reference TRBV7-9 and TRBJ1-1 for the parts outside the CDR3, the full variable domain is DTGVSQNPRHKITKRGQNVTFRCDPISEHNRLYWYRQTLGQGPEFLTYFQNEAQLEKSRLLSDRFSAERPKGSFSTLEIQRTEQGDSAMYLCASSFGGTGIAEAFFGQGTRLTVV.

The rearrangement links TRBV11-1 to TRBJ1-4; tentative D call: TRBD1 (6 bases). Germline CDR1 SGHAT, CDR2 FQDESV (reference sequence). The V gene lost 4 bases and the J gene lost 0 bases, with 18 bases spanning the gap. This CDR3 comprises 18 residues. The DNA of the CDR3 is TGTGCCAGCAGCTCTCCTCTCGGGTGGGACACAACTAATGAAAAACTGTTTTTT. Amino acid sequence: CASSSPLGWDTTNEKLFF.

This chain connects TRBV4-2 to TRBJ1-4, with TRBD1 as a possible D gene (6 bases). Germline V lookup: CDR1 LGHNA, CDR2 YNFKEQ. The V end was cut by 0 bases, the J end by 0 bases, with 20 bases between. The length of the CDR3 is 20 residues. The CDR3 sequence is CASSQDPRRGGTPTNEKLFF. CDR3 in DNA: TGTGCCAGCAGCCAAGATCCACGTCGGGGAGGGACACCAACTAATGAAAAACTGTTTTTT.